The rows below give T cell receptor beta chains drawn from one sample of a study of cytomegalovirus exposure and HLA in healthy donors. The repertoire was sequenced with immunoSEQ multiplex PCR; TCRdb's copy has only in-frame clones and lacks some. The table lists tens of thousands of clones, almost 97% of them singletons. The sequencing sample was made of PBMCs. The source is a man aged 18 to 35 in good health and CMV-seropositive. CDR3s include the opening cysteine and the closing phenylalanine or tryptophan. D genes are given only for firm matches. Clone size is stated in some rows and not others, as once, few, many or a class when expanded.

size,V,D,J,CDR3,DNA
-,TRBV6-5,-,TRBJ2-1,CASSLLQGSYNEQFF,TGTGCCAGCAGTTTACTCCAGGGCTCCTACAATGAGCAGTTCTTC
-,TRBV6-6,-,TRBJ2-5,CASSLAETQYF,TGTGCCAGCAGTCTGGCCGAGACCCAGTACTTC
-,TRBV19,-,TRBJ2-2,CASNQDWDTGELFF,TGTGCCAGTAATCAGGATTGGGACACCGGGGAGCTGTTTTTT
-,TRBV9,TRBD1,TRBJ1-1,CASSQGAGDTEAFF,TGTGCCAGCAGTCAGGGGGCGGGGGACACTGAAGCTTTCTTT
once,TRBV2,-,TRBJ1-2,CAEAGADYGYTF,TGTGCCGAAGCAGGGGCGGACTATGGCTACACCTTC
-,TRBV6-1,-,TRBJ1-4,CASSLPQFWNEKLFF,TGTGCCAGCAGCCTCCCGCAGTTTTGGAATGAAAAACTGTTTTTT
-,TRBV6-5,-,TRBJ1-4,CASSYFRGPNEKLFF,TGTGCCAGCAGTTACTTCAGGGGACCTAATGAAAAACTGTTTTTT
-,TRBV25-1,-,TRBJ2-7,CASSARTSTYEQYF,TGTGCCAGCAGTGCTCGGACAAGTACCTACGAGCAGTACTTC
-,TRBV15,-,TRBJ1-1,CATSRDLSVTVTRRRAFF,TGTGCCACCAGCAGAGATCTTTCTGTCACAGTCACCCGGCGAAGGGCTTTCTTT
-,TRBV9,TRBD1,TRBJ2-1,CASSPGTGIGEQFF,TGTGCCAGCAGCCCCGGGACAGGCATCGGGGAGCAGTTCTTC
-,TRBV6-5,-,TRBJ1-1,CASSYMGTNTEAFF,TGTGCCAGCAGTTATATGGGGACTAACACTGAAGCTTTCTTT
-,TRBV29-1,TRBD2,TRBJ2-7,CSVGAGADEQYF,TGCAGCGTTGGGGCGGGAGCTGACGAGCAGTACTTC
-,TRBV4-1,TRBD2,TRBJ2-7,CASSQESGPLAGGLGEQYF,TGCGCCAGCAGCCAAGAATCGGGGCCACTAGCGGGAGGACTGGGCGAGCAGTACTTC
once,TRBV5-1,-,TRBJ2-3,CASSLALREDTDTQYF,TGCGCCAGCAGCTTGGCTTTGAGGGAGGACACAGATACGCAGTATTTT